This is a list of T cell receptor beta chains from one sample in a study of CD8+ T cells in alopecia areata. Some clones are missing from TCRdb's copy, which holds only in-frame ones; the method was immunoSEQ multiplex PCR. This repertoire shows roughly 220,000 clones, roughly three fifths found once; its top ten account for roughly 1.2%. This material consisted of CD4+ T cells sorted from blood, taken at roughly week 45, from a patient treated with tofacitinib. The source of these receptors is a human donor with alopecia areata. The CDR3 runs from the conserved cysteine through the conserved F or W. The D gene is left open where the match is weak. Part of the rows lack a size; the others show once, few, many or a class for expanded clones.

j_call d_call v_call clone_size cdr3_nt cdr3_aa
TRBJ2-5 - TRBV29-1 few TGCAGCGTTGGGTCAGGGGTCTGGGAGACCCAGTACTTC CSVGSGVWETQYF
TRBJ1-1 - TRBV5-1 - TGCGCCACTAGACAGAACATGAACACTGAAGCTTTCTTT CATRQNMNTEAFF
TRBJ2-1 TRBD1 TRBV5-6 once TGTGCCAGCAGCTTGGGCAGGGGGAATGAGCAGTTCTTC CASSLGRGNEQFF
TRBJ1-1 TRBD1 TRBV12-5 - TGTGCTAGTGGTTTTCGCATTGGGACAGGGACGAACACTGAAGCTTTCTTT CASGFRIGTGTNTEAFF
TRBJ2-5 - TRBV10-2 - TGCGCCAGCAGTGAGGATAGAATTAAAGAGACCCAGTACTTC CASSEDRIKETQYF
TRBJ1-1 - TRBV29-1 once TGCAGCGTTGAAAGGGGTCTGAACACTGAAGCTTTCTTT CSVERGLNTEAFF
TRBJ1-1 - TRBV2 - TGTGCCAGCCTAGGGGTTAGGGGAACTGAAGCTTTCTTT CASLGVRGTEAFF
TRBJ1-5 TRBD1 TRBV30 - TGTGCCTGGAGTCCCCACACAGGGGTCAATCAGCCCCAGCATTTT CAWSPHTGVNQPQHF
TRBJ2-7 TRBD1 TRBV2 - TGTGCCAGCAGTGAGATGACAGGGAGCTGGTCCGAGCAGTACTTC CASSEMTGSWSEQYF
TRBJ2-7 - TRBV5-1 - TGCGCCAGCAGCTTGTTGGAGGGGAGCGAGCAGTACTTC CASSLLEGSEQYF
TRBJ1-3 - TRBV11-2 many TGTGCCAGCAGCTTAGGGGTGAGCTCTGGAAACACCATATATTTT CASSLGVSSGNTIYF
TRBJ2-3 - TRBV5-1 - TGCGCCAGCAGCCAGGACTGGAACACAGATACGCAGTATTTT CASSQDWNTDTQYF
TRBJ1-2 TRBD1 TRBV20-1 - TGCAGTGCTAGAGCGGGACAGTTATTCTCCTTC CSARAGQLFSF
TRBJ2-1 TRBD1 TRBV30 - TGTGCCTGGAGTAGGGGGGACAGGGGTCTAGGTGAGCAGTTCTTC CAWSRGDRGLGEQFF
TRBJ2-2 - TRBV29-1 - TGCAGCGTTGGGGCCCTGAGGGACGGCGGGGAGCTGTTTTTT CSVGALRDGGELFF
TRBJ2-3 - TRBV7-8 - TGTGCCAGCAGCCCGACAGTTTCTAGCACAGATACGCAGTATTTT CASSPTVSSTDTQYF
TRBJ1-1 - TRBV7-3 - TGTGCCAGCAGCTTGAAAGGGGGGACTGAAGCTTTCTTT CASSLKGGTEAFF
TRBJ2-3 TRBD2 TRBV29-1 few TGCAGCGTTACCCAACTAGCGGGGGGCCCAGATACGCAGTATTTT CSVTQLAGGPDTQYF
TRBJ1-1 - TRBV29-1 - TGCAGCGTTGAAGGTCGGATGAACACTGAAGCTTTCTTT CSVEGRMNTEAFF
TRBJ2-1 - TRBV28 - TGTGCCAGCAGCGGGGACACCTACAATGAGCAGTTCTTC CASSGDTYNEQFF
TRBJ1-2 TRBD1 TRBV2 - TGTGCCAGCAGTGCGGGACAGGGGTCTTATGGCTACACCTTC CASSAGQGSYGYTF
TRBJ2-3 TRBD2 TRBV7-8 - TGTGCCAGCGGCCTGACTAGCGGATCCACAGATACGCAGTATTTT CASGLTSGSTDTQYF
TRBJ2-7 - TRBV7-3 - TGTGCCAGCAGCGGAAAGAACTACGAGCAGTACTTC CASSGKNYEQYF
TRBJ2-7 TRBD1 TRBV29-1 - TGCAGCGCCACCATGACAGGGAGTGAGCAGTACTTC CSATMTGSEQYF
TRBJ1-1 - TRBV28 few TGTGCCAGCAGTGATAACAGGGTGAGAACTTTCTTT CASSDNRVRTFF
TRBJ1-2 - TRBV15 - TGTGCCACCAGCAGAGCGGACTCAAACTATGGCTACACCTTC CATSRADSNYGYTF
TRBJ1-5 - TRBV28 - TGTGCCAGCAGTTTGCAAGAGGGTCCCCAGCATTTT CASSLQEGPQHF
TRBJ1-6 - TRBV9 - TGTGCCAGCAGCGTTTCCAGCTCCTATAATTCACCCCTCCACTTT CASSVSSSYNSPLHF
TRBJ1-2 - TRBV30 - TGTGCCTGGAGTCCGAAACAGGGAGCTAACTATGGCTACACCTTC CAWSPKQGANYGYTF
TRBJ2-1 TRBD1 TRBV6-1 once TGTGCCAGCAGGGCCGGGACAGGAGGCTACAATGAGCAGTTCTTC CASRAGTGGYNEQFF
TRBJ2-7 - TRBV7-2 - TGTGCCAGCAGCTTAGGGCTATATACTACCTACGAGCAGTACTTC CASSLGLYTTYEQYF
TRBJ1-1 - TRBV7-2 few TGTGCCAGCAGCTTAGATCGGCAAAGTGTTGTGGCTTTCTTT CASSLDRQSVVAFF
TRBJ2-5 TRBD2 TRBV27 - TGTGCCAGCAGGTTAACAGCGGGGGGGCAAGAGACCCAGTACTTC CASRLTAGGQETQYF